Listed below are T cell receptor beta chains from one sample, sequenced in a study of CD8+ T cells in alopecia areata. TCRdb keeps only in-frame clones here, not all; method: immunoSEQ multiplex PCR. The table lists 150,000 to 200,000 clones, roughly 66% of them singletons. Sequenced here: CD8+ T cells sorted from blood, sampled at week 0. These receptor sequences come from a human donor with alopecia areata. CDR3s include the opening cysteine and the closing phenylalanine or tryptophan. A D gene is named only where the DNA matches it firmly. Size tells how often a clone was seen (once, few, many) or the class of an expanded clone, and some rows leave it out.

D	J	V	size	length	CDR3	DNA
-	TRBJ1-1	TRBV30	few	13	CAWSVQWNTEAFF	TGTGCCTGGAGTGTACAATGGAACACTGAAGCTTTCTTT
-	TRBJ1-2	TRBV29-1	-	13	CSVVEGNNYGYTF	TGCAGCGTTGTGGAGGGTAACAACTATGGCTACACCTTC
TRBD2	TRBJ2-7	TRBV4-1	-	10	CASSGDEQYF	TGTGCCAGCAGCGGGGACGAGCAGTACTTC
-	TRBJ2-7	TRBV7-9	-	13	CASSLGISYEQYF	TGTGCCAGCAGCTTAGGGATCTCCTACGAGCAGTACTTC
-	TRBJ2-5	TRBV6-5	-	14	CASSYGSDQETQYF	TGTGCCAGCAGTTACGGTTCAGACCAAGAGACCCAGTACTTC
TRBD1	TRBJ2-4	TRBV7-9	-	19	CASSTHPGQGALAKNIQYF	TGTGCCAGCAGCACCCACCCGGGACAGGGGGCGCTGGCCAAAAACATTCAGTACTTC
-	TRBJ1-1	TRBV9	-	12	CASSPGDTEAFF	TGTGCCAGCAGCCCCGGGGACACTGAAGCTTTCTTT
-	TRBJ1-5	TRBV6-1	-	11	CATCDNQPQHF	TGTGCCACCTGCGACAATCAGCCCCAGCATTTT
-	TRBJ2-7	TRBV27	-	15	CASSPSGTVSYEQYF	TGTGCCAGCTCTCCCTCAGGGACGGTTTCCTACGAGCAGTACTTC
-	TRBJ2-7	TRBV19	-	13	CASSMRTHYEQYF	TGTGCCAGTAGTATGAGGACCCACTACGAGCAGTACTTC
TRBD1	TRBJ2-3	TRBV7-3	-	15	CASSSGQGRTDTQYF	TGTGCCAGCAGCTCGGGACAGGGCCGCACAGATACGCAGTATTTT
-	TRBJ1-6	TRBV5-6	once	15	CASSIGTENNSPLHF	TGTGCCAGCAGCATTGGGACTGAGAATAATTCACCCCTCCACTTT
TRBD1	TRBJ1-2	TRBV6-5	-	13	CASSPTPGGGYTF	TGTGCCAGCAGCCCGACCCCAGGGGGCGGCTACACCTTC
-	TRBJ2-7	TRBV7-9	-	14	CASSIGGAAYEQYF	TGTGCCAGCAGCATAGGGGGAGCGGCGTACGAGCAGTACTTC
-	TRBJ2-7	TRBV7-9	-	13	CASSSSGRYEQYF	TGTGCCAGCAGCTCCTCAGGGCGCTACGAGCAGTACTTC
-	TRBJ2-1	TRBV13	-	17	CASSLVAVFGPYNEQFF	TGTGCCAGCAGCTTAGTAGCGGTGTTTGGACCCTACAATGAGCAGTTCTTC
-	TRBJ1-6	TRBV7-6	few	15	CASSQGGGWNSPLHF	TGTGCCAGCAGCCAAGGGGGGGGCTGGAATTCACCCCTCCACTTT
TRBD1	TRBJ1-2	TRBV5-1	once	13	CASSWGQGYGYTF	TGCGCCAGCAGCTGGGGACAGGGCTATGGCTACACCTTC
TRBD1	TRBJ1-2	TRBV4-1	-	14	CASSLTTGDYGYTF	TGCGCCAGCAGCCTTACCACAGGGGACTATGGCTACACCTTC
-	TRBJ2-6	TRBV5-4	-	15	CASSFGVSGANVLTF	TGTGCCAGCAGCTTTGGGGTCTCTGGGGCCAACGTCCTGACTTTC
-	TRBJ1-5	TRBV6-6	-	14	CASTTRTGNQPQHF	TGTGCCAGCACCACTCGGACCGGTAATCAGCCCCAGCATTTT
-	TRBJ1-2	TRBV13	-	13	CASSPFRDRGYTF	TGTGCCAGCAGCCCATTCCGGGACCGAGGCTACACCTTC
-	TRBJ2-5	TRBV5-6	few	13	CASSAGHQETQYF	TGTGCCAGCTCGGCCGGGCACCAAGAGACCCAGTACTTC
-	TRBJ1-4	TRBV7-9	-	14	CASNVAGDREKLFF	TGTGCCAGCAACGTTGCAGGGGATCGTGAAAAACTGTTTTTT
TRBD1	TRBJ2-7	TRBV29-1	-	14	CSVEGTGKTGEQYF	TGCAGCGTTGAAGGGACAGGGAAAACGGGTGAGCAGTACTTC
-	TRBJ1-2	TRBV27	few	14	CASSLAWGVRGYTF	TGTGCCAGCAGTTTAGCTTGGGGGGTGCGCGGCTACACCTTC
TRBD1	TRBJ1-2	TRBV29-1	-	15	CSVYRETGAGWGYTF	TGCAGCGTTTACAGAGAAACAGGGGCTGGTTGGGGCTACACCTTC
-	TRBJ2-7	TRBV27	-	15	CASTPLGGKLGEQYF	TGTGCCAGCACCCCCCTTGGAGGGAAACTGGGGGAGCAGTACTTC
-	TRBJ2-5	TRBV30	-	12	CAGDWGSETQYF	TGTGCCGGGGACTGGGGTTCGGAGACCCAGTACTTC
-	TRBJ2-1	TRBV7-2	few	12	CASSPRYNEQFF	TGTGCCAGCAGCCCCCGATACAATGAGCAGTTCTTC
-	TRBJ2-1	TRBV30	-	10	CAWSGNEQFF	TGTGCCTGGAGTGGCAATGAGCAGTTCTTC
-	TRBJ2-6	TRBV10-3	-	14	CATADLSGANVLTF	TGTGCCACCGCGGACCTCTCTGGGGCCAACGTCCTGACTTTC
-	TRBJ1-4	TRBV2	-	14	CASSEGFSKEKLFF	TGTGCCAGCAGCGAGGGATTTAGCAAGGAAAAACTGTTTTTT
-	TRBJ2-1	TRBV29-1	few	12	CSEGRGYNEQFF	TGCAGCGAGGGCAGGGGTTACAATGAGCAGTTCTTC
-	TRBJ2-7	TRBV9	-	11	CASSANYEQYF	TGTGCCAGCAGCGCCAACTACGAGCAGTACTTC
-	TRBJ2-3	TRBV4-1	-	12	CASSRSGDTQYF	TGCGCCAGCAGCCGGTCCGGGGATACGCAGTATTTT
TRBD1	TRBJ2-5	TRBV7-7	-	18	CASSLGIRDRDRAETQYF	TGTGCCAGCAGCTTAGGCATCCGGGACAGGGACCGAGCAGAGACCCAGTACTTC
TRBD2	TRBJ2-3	TRBV12-5	-	16	CASGLGGTSGTDTQYF	TGTGCTAGTGGTTTGGGGGGGACTAGCGGCACAGATACGCAGTATTTT
-	TRBJ1-1	TRBV5-6	-	15	CASSSEGIGNTEAFF	TGTGCCAGCAGCTCGGAAGGGATTGGGAACACTGAAGCTTTCTTT
-	TRBJ2-5	TRBV10-3	once	17	CAISEGPEADPGETQYF	TGTGCCATCAGTGAAGGGCCAGAAGCAGACCCCGGGGAGACCCAGTACTTC
-	TRBJ2-4	TRBV13	once	15	CASTSRELAKNIQYF	TGTGCCAGCACCTCACGCGAGTTAGCCAAAAACATTCAGTACTTC
-	TRBJ2-5	TRBV7-9	-	12	CASKSVIETQYF	TGTGCCAGCAAATCGGTAATTGAGACCCAGTACTTC
TRBD1	TRBJ1-4	TRBV5-1	-	15	CASSSSGTGLEKLFF	TGCGCCAGCAGCTCATCCGGGACAGGGCTTGAAAAACTGTTTTTT
-	TRBJ2-3	TRBV11-2	many	12	CASSFLTDTQYF	TGTGCCAGCAGCTTTCTGACAGATACGCAGTATTTT
-	TRBJ2-1	TRBV5-1	few	14	CASSLERVYNEQFF	TGCGCCAGCAGCTTGGAACGGGTGTACAATGAGCAGTTCTTC
-	TRBJ2-2	TRBV4-1	few	15	CASSGGAGNTGELFF	TGCGCCAGCAGCGGGGGTGCGGGGAACACCGGGGAGCTGTTTTTT
-	TRBJ1-1	TRBV4-1	-	12	CASSQDAREAFF	TGCGCCAGCAGCCAAGATGCCCGGGAAGCTTTCTTT
-	TRBJ1-1	TRBV25-1	few	17	CASRWVDSQGSNTEAFF	TGTGCCAGCAGATGGGTGGACTCCCAAGGATCAAACACTGAAGCTTTCTTT
-	TRBJ2-2	TRBV4-2	-	17	CASSQGFSDRNTGELFF	TGTGCCAGCAGCCAAGGATTCTCGGACAGGAACACCGGGGAGCTGTTTTTT
-	TRBJ2-3	TRBV7-2	-	15	CASSLTVSSTDTQYF	TGTGCCAGCAGCTTAACAGTTTCTAGCACAGATACGCAGTATTTT